The present entry profiles one TCR beta chain with its context. Its antigen is currently unknown. The data stem from a study of shared clonotypes between healthy human individuals. As processed by the authors: Junction-only sequences without quality scores were provided by ImmunoSEQ, so filtering was different. The repertoire was sequenced with immunoSEQ multiplex PCR; TCRdb's copy has only in-frame clones and lacks some. V, J and clone size were drawn from that table, and D and trimming were deduced from the DNA. The data show over 800,000 clones, 80% to 95% seen once. With 2 bases removed from V and 9 bases from J, the gap between germline ends came to 14 bases. CDR1 MDHEN and CDR2 SYDVKM come from the germline V gene. This CDR3 comprises 14 residues. Notes on the study in general: The sampled material consisted only of blood, and tissue repertoires are likely to differ.

Terminally differentiated effector memory CD45RA+ cells were left out of the naive CD8 fraction, which was CD45RO-negative and positively selected for CCR7. The chain recombines TRBV28 with TRBJ2-1; no definite D call. This clonotype originated in a man younger than 45 in good health. Sequenced: naive CD8+ T cells sorted from blood. CDR3 in amino acids: CASSLEEYSSEQFF. The CDR3 region has the DNA TGTGCCAGCAGTTTAGAGGAGTATTCTAGTGAGCAGTTCTTC.